The rows below give T cell receptor beta chains drawn from one sample of a study of blood T cell repertoires in COVID-19. The table came from immunoSEQ multiplex PCR; TCRdb's copy has only in-frame clones and leaves some out. The data show tens of thousands of clones, roughly 90% seen once. The material sequenced was peripheral blood. The source is a human donor in a cohort sampled during active COVID-19. Both conserved end residues are part of each CDR3. A D gene is named only where the DNA matches it firmly. Expanded clones are given a class, and other clones once, few, many or no size at all.

v_call | clone_size | d_call | cdr3_aa
TRBV4-3 | - | TRBD1 | CASSQGQGGEKLFF
TRBV4-3 | - | - | CASSQDPGVLYNEQFF
TRBV9 | - | TRBD1 | CASSQTDRGGTEAFF
TRBV5-1 | - | TRBD1 | CASSRTGGLTGNTIYF
TRBV5-1 | - | - | CASSLDSQGTVNDEQYF
TRBV6-5 | - | - | CASGRGRDYGYTF
TRBV25-1 | - | TRBD1 | CASSVTGGASYEQYF
TRBV6-1 | - | TRBD2 | CASSERGRSYEQYF
TRBV6-1 | - | - | CASSGYRDHSNQPQHF
TRBV6-5 | - | TRBD1 | CASSLTTGGGGYTF
TRBV7-8 | - | TRBD2 | CASSAGLAGTSYEQYF
TRBV6-5 | once | - | CASTTQGRNTIYF
TRBV5-6 | - | - | CASSLGQAEAFF
TRBV18 | - | TRBD1 | CASSPPQGVSNEQFF
TRBV9 | - | - | CASSPRTETYEQYF
TRBV11-2 | - | TRBD1 | CASGPNRDRGNEQYF
TRBV4-1 | - | TRBD1 | CASSRISGTGSSYNSPLHF
TRBV6-2/TRBV6-3 | - | - | CASSYSRLTISSYEQYF
TRBV7-2 | - | - | CASSRDIRQKLFF
TRBV6-2/TRBV6-3 | - | TRBD1 | CASSYSVGTGSYEQYF
TRBV29-1 | - | - | CSAAIDNSYEQYF
TRBV28 | - | - | CASTLTGAGGSPLHF
TRBV5-6 | - | TRBD1 | CASSLRTGLNTIYF
TRBV18 | - | - | CASSPRLADNYGYTF
TRBV10-3 | - | TRBD1 | CAIEGQGLYGYTF
TRBV9 | - | TRBD1 | CASSVAGGNSNQPQHF
TRBV6-2/TRBV6-3 | - | TRBD1 | CASSYGGRGHQPQHF
TRBV5-1 | - | TRBD1 | CASSGGTVGNTIYF
TRBV11-2 | - | - | CASSTARWDSGSQETQYF
TRBV5-6 | - | - | CASSSLLDRDYYGYTF
TRBV19 | - | - | CASSIDGAVWGHTEAFF
TRBV6-6 | once | TRBD1 | CASSPGQGIEKLFF
TRBV5-1 | - | TRBD2 | CASSLVGRENEQYF
TRBV6-4 | - | TRBD1 | CASSPDGTASYGYTF
TRBV24-1 | - | TRBD1 | CATSDVRQGNYGYTF
TRBV10-3 | once | - | CAISEFVETEGQPQHF
TRBV27 | - | - | CASSWITGGEQYF
TRBV4-3 | - | TRBD1 | CASSQDKGTGDNEQYF
TRBV9 | - | TRBD2 | CASSVGAGGGITDTQYF
TRBV7-2 | few | - | CASSLLHGNEQYF
TRBV13 | once | - | CASSLGWGRGDGSPLHF
TRBV4-3 | once | - | CASSHTGIHGYTF
TRBV29-1 | - | TRBD2 | CSVEGIAGDTGELFF
TRBV4-2 | - | - | CASSHAGEYEAFF
TRBV11-2 | few | TRBD1 | CASSRRRGQGYEQYF
TRBV5-1 | - | TRBD2 | CASSESGEITDTQYF
TRBV5-5 | - | TRBD1 | CASSLYRQGESGYTF